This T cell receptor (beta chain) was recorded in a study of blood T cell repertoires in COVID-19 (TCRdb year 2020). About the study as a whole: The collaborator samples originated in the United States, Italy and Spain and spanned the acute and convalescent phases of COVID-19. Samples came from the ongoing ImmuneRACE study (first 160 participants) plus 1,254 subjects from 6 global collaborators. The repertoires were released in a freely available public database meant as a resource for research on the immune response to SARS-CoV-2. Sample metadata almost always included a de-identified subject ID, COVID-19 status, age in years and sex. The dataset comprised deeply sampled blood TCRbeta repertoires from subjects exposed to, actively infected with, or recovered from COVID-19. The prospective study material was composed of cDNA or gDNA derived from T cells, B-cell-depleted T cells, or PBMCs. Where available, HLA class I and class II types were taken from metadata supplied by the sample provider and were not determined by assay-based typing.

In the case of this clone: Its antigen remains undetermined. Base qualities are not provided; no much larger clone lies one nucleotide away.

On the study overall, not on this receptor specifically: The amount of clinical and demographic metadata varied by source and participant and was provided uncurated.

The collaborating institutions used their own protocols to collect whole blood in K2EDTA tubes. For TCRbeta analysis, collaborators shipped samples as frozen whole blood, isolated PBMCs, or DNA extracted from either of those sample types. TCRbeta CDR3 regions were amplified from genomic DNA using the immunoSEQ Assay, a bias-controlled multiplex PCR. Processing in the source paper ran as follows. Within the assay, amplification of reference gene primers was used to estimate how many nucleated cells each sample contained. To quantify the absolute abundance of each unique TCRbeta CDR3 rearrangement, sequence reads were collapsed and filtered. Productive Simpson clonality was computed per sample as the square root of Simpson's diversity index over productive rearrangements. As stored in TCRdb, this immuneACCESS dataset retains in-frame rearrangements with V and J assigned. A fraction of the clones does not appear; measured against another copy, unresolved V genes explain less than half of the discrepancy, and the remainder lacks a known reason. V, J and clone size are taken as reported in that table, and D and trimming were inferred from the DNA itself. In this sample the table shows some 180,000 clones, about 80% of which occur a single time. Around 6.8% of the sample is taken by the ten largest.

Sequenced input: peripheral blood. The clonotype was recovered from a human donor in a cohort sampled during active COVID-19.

CDR3 reads: CASSFGTGTNEQYF. The DNA is TGTGCCAGCAGCTTCGGGACAGGGACTAACGAGCAGTACTTC. The chain is made from TRBV7-9 and TRBJ2-7, and 9 junction bases match TRBD1. The germline V gene (reference sequence) provides CDR1 SEHNR and CDR2 FQNEAQ. Its CDR3 holds 14 amino acids, cysteine through phenylalanine. The sequence is cut down to CDR3 DNA, 42 bases in frame from base 1. The germline V and J ends show losses of 3 bases and 5 bases respectively, and no gene match explains 5 bases of the junction.